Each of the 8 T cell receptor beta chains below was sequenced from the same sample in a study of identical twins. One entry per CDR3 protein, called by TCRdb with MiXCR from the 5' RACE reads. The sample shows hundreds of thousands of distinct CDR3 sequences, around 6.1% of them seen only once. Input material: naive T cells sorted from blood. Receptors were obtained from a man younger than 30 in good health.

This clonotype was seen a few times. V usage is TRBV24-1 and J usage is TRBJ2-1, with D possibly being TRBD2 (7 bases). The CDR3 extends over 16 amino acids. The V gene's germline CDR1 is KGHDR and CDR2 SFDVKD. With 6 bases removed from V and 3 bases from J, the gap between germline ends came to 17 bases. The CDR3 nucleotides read TGTGCCACCAGTAAACAGGGAAGCGGGGACTACAATGAGCAGTTCTTC. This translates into CATSKQGSGDYNEQFF.

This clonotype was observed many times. The CDR3 DNA follows: TGTGCCAGCAGCTTAGACGGGCTAGCGGGAGGTTACAATGAGCAGTTCTTC. Protein product: CASSLDGLAGGYNEQFF. The chain carries TRBV11-2 and TRBJ2-1, with 11 nucleotides matching TRBD2. V dropped 0 bases and J dropped 4; count of bases not matched to a gene: 5. The CDR3 is 17 residues long. Germline CDR1 SGHAT, CDR2 FQNNGV.

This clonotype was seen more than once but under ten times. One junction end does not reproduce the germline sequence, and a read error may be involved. The CDR3 nucleotides are TGTGCCAGCAGATTAGACAGGGGTCCGTACAATGAGCAGTTCTTC. It encodes CASRLDRGPYNEQFF. The gene calls are TRBV7-9 and TRBJ2-1; 8 bases align to TRBD1. Germline CDR1 is SEHNR and CDR2 is FQNEAQ (reference sequence). The CDR3 length is 15 residues.

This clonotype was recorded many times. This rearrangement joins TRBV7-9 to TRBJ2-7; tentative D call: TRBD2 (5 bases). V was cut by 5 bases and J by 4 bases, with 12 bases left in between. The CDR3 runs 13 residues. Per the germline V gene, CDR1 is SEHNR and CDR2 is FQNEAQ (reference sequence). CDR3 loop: CASSPRGPYEQYV. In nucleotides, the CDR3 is TGTGCCAGCAGCCCTCGAGGGCCTTACGAGCAGTACGTC.

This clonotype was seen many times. DNA for the CDR3: TGTGCCAGCAGCCGAAAAACAGGGGGGGAAGATACGCAGTATTTT. Translating it yields CASSRKTGGEDTQYF. The V and J genes are TRBV4-2 and TRBJ2-3, with a weak D call TRBD1 (8 bases). The ends were cut back, 4 bases at V and 5 bases at J, with 16 bases in the middle. The germline V gene has CDR1 LGHNA and CDR2 YNFKEQ. The CDR3 loop spans 15 amino acids.

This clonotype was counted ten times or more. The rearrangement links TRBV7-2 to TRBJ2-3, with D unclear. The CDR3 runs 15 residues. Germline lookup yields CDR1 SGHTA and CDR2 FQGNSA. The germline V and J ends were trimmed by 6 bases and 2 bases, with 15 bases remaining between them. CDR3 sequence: CASSQRRGFTDTQYF. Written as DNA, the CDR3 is TGTGCCAGCAGTCAGAGGCGCGGATTCACAGATACGCAGTATTTT. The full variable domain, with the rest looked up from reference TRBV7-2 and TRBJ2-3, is GAGVSQSPSNKVTEKGKDVELRCDPISGHTALYWYRQSLGQGLEFLIYFQGNSAPDKSGLPSDRFSAERTGGSVSTLTIQRTQQEDSAVYLCASSQRRGFTDTQYFGPGTRLTVL.

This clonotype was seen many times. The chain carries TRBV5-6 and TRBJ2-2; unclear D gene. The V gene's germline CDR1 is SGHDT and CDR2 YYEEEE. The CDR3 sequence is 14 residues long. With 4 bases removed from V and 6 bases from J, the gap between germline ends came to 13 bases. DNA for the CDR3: TGTGCCAGCAGCCCCGAGTGGGTCGCCGGGGAGCTGTTTTTT. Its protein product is CASSPEWVAGELFF.

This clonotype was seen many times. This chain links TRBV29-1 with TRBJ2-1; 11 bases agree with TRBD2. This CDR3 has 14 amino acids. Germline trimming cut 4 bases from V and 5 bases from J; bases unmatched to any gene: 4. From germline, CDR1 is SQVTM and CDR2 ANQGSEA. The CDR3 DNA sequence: TGCAGCGTTGTTGAACTAGCGGGAGACAATGAGCAGTTCTTC. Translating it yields CSVVELAGDNEQFF.